This T cell receptor beta chain was identified during a study of Graves' ophthalmopathy and Graves' hyperthyroidism. This clonotype came up a few times. Its antigen is not known. Amplified TCR beta CDR3 regions were obtained using RNA transcripts as template. The library came from an HTBI-primed first-round RT-PCR and a second-round multiplex PCR. Each CDR3 protein is one row after TCRdb ran MiXCR on the multiplex PCR reads. The sample contains about 620,000 distinct CDR3 sequences, about a fifth of which appear only once. Per the germline V gene, CDR1 is DFQATT and CDR2 is SNEGSKA (reference sequence). The CDR3 extends over 15 amino acids. The V end lost 4 bases, the J end lost 0 bases, and 10 bases lay between the germline ends. Study-level findings and limits: Most expanded clonotypes from thyroid (those above 0.001 frequency) were also found in blood.

PBMCs were obtained from roughly 10 ml of fresh peripheral blood. V and J are TRBV20-1 and TRBJ1-6; D is unresolved. Sequencing was performed on peripheral blood. The source is a young woman with stable Graves' hyperthyroidism. Some clones in this sample may be carry-over from other donors' samples. The CDR3 region is CSATGPYSYNSPLHF. CDR3 DNA: TGCAGTGCTACCGGGCCATACTCCTATAATTCACCCCTCCACTTT.